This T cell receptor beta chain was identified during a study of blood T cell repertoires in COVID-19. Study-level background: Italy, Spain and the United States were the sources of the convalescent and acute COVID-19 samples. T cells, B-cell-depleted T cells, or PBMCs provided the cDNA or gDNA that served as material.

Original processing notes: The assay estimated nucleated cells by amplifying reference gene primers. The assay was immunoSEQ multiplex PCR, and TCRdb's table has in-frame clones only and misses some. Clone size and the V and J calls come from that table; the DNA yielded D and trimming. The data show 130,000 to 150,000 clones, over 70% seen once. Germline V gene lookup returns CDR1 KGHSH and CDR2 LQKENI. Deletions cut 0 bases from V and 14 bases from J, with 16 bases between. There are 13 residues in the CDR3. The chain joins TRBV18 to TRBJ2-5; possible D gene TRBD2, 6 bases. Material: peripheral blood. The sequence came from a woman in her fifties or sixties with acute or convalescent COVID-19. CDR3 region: CASSPPTGTAKYF. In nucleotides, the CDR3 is TGTGCCAGCTCACCACCTACCGGGACTGCAAAATACTTC.